A single sample gave rise to the 21 T cell receptor beta chains below, sequenced in a study of CD8+ T cells in alopecia areata. Indicated treatment: oral pan-JAK inhibitor, 5-10 mg twice daily. RNA extraction and reverse transcription yielded cDNA as sequencing template. Clones were read by immunoSEQ multiplex PCR, and TCRdb kept only the in-frame ones, dropping some. Found here are 150,000 to 250,000 clones, approximately 56% of them singletons; the top ten hold approximately 3.5%. Sequencing used CD4+ T cells sorted from blood, obtained at week 4, from a patient treated with tofacitinib. These receptors all stem from a human donor with alopecia areata.

The chain uses TRBV28 and TRBJ1-2, with D tentatively TRBD1 (5 bases). Trimming removed 5 bases at V and 4 bases at J, with 11 bases between. The germline V gene has CDR1 MDHEN and CDR2 SYDVKM. The CDR3 has 13 residues. CDR3 in DNA: TGTGCCAGCAGTCCGGGACGGATCTATGGCTACACCTTC. Protein: CASSPGRIYGYTF.

This chain connects TRBV7-2 to TRBJ2-5; D could derive from TRBD1 or TRBD2 (5 bases each). V was trimmed by 5 bases and J by 1 base, leaving 23 bases between them. The CDR3 loop spans 18 amino acids. The germline gives CDR1 SGHTA, CDR2 FQGNSA. CDR3 DNA: TGTGCCAGCAGCGCCTCCCCGGCGGGCCAGGGAAGCCAAGAGACCCAGTACTTC. Translated: CASSASPAGQGSQETQYF. Variable domain in full (rest from reference TRBV7-2 and TRBJ2-5): GAGVSQSPSNKVTEKGKDVELRCDPISGHTALYWYRQSLGQGLEFLIYFQGNSAPDKSGLPSDRFSAERTGGSVSTLTIQRTQQEDSAVYLCASSASPAGQGSQETQYFGPGTRLLVL.

The chain links TRBV5-1 to TRBJ2-5, with 7 bases aligning to TRBD1. The CDR3 has 14 residues. J lost 1 base, V lost 4 bases, and 4 bases had no gene match. From germline, CDR1 is SGHRS and CDR2 YFSETQ. Here the CDR3 reads CASSGAGGQETQYF. CDR3 DNA: TGCGCCAGCAGCGGGGCAGGGGGCCAAGAGACCCAGTACTTC.

The chain links TRBV29-1 to TRBJ1-4, with D hard to call. There are 14 residues in the CDR3. Germline CDR1 is SQVTM and CDR2 is ANQGSEA. V was trimmed by 4 bases and J by 7 bases, leaving 16 bases between them. The DNA for the CDR3 is TGCAGCGTTGTTGGGAGCTTCCTTGGTGAAAAACTGTTTTTT. Its protein is CSVVGSFLGEKLFF.

The chain couples TRBV7-2 to TRBJ1-2, with D maybe TRBD1 (5 bases). Germline V gene sequence: CDR1 SGHTA, CDR2 FQGNSA. The CDR3 length is 13 residues. Trimming took 2 bases from V and 7 from J, leaving 11 bases between them. The CDR3: CASSLRGQTGYTF. DNA of the CDR3: TGTGCCAGCAGCTTAAGGGGCCAGACTGGCTACACCTTC.

The genes are TRBV27 and TRBJ2-1; weak D call: TRBD2 (5 bases). Germline-derived CDR1 and CDR2 are MNHEY and SMNVEV (reference sequence). The CDR3 runs 14 residues. V shed 5 bases and J shed 7 bases, with 15 bases lying between them. In nucleotides, the CDR3 is TGTGCCAGCAGTCCCGAGCGGAAGTCAAATGAGCAGTTCTTC. Translation gives CASSPERKSNEQFF.

The chain couples TRBV25-1 to TRBJ2-5; D ambiguous. This CDR3 has 10 amino acids. The V end lost 6 bases, the J end lost 5 bases, and 4 bases lay between the germline ends. The germline CDR1 and CDR2 sequences are MGHDK and SYGVNS. DNA for the CDR3: TGTGCCAGCAGGTCGGAGACCCAGTACTTC. This sequence encodes CASRSETQYF.

On this clone: Additional DNA sequences in this sample encode the identical CDR3. The J gene is TRBJ1-5, the V gene TRBV30; no reliable D call. The CDR3 is 13 residues long. The V gene lost 3 bases and the J gene lost 2 bases, with 8 bases spanning the gap. CDR1 is GTSNPN and CDR2 is SVGIG in the germline V gene (reference sequence). Written as DNA, the CDR3 is TGTGCCTGGAGCATTAGGGGCAATCAGCCCCAGCATTTT. Residues: CAWSIRGNQPQHF.

The chain uses TRBV5-4 and TRBJ2-7; maybe TRBD2 (6 bases). V was cut by 4 bases and J by 0 bases, with 11 bases left in between. This CDR3 comprises 14 residues. Germline-derived CDR1 and CDR2 are SGHNT and YYREEE (reference sequence). CDR3 nucleotides: TGTGCCAGCAGCGGCCGGGGGAGCTCCTACGAGCAGTACTTC. It yields the protein CASSGRGSSYEQYF.

This sequence joins TRBV2 and TRBJ1-2; possibly TRBD1 for D (5 bases). CDR3 length equals 12 residues. Trimming cost V 5 bases and J 4 bases, with 8 bases left between them. Germline V gives CDR1 SNHLY, CDR2 FYNNEI. CDR3 loop: CASSRDGYGYTF. The CDR3, as DNA: TGTGCCAGCAGTCGGGACGGCTATGGCTACACCTTC.

CDR3 sequence (DNA): TGTGCCAGCAGCTTACACAGGGGGATCTACGAGCAGTACTTC. Residues: CASSLHRGIYEQYF. This sequence joins TRBV5-6 and TRBJ2-7; 8 nucleotides line up with TRBD1. Looked up from germline, CDR1 is SGHDT and CDR2 is YYEEEE. The J segment lost 3 bases and the V segment lost 2 bases, leaving 4 bases of the junction unmatched. The CDR3 consists of 14 residues.

The genes are TRBV30 and TRBJ1-2; D possibly corresponds to TRBD1 (5 bases). Trimming removed 2 bases from V and 3 bases from J, with 10 bases in between. The CDR3 length is 13 residues. Germline-derived CDR1 and CDR2 are GTSNPN and SVGIG (reference sequence). The DNA of the CDR3 is TGTGCCTGGAGTCGAGGGGAATACTATGGCTACACCTTC. Translated: CAWSRGEYYGYTF.

This clone was counted only a few times. The chain has TRBV29-1 and TRBJ2-1, with D possibly being TRBD1 (5 bases). CDR1 is SQVTM, CDR2 ANQGSEA, per germline. With 4 bases removed from V and 6 bases from J, the gap between germline ends came to 7 bases. The CDR3 has 11 residues. CDR3 nucleotide sequence: TGCAGCGTTGCAGGGTTCAATGAGCAGTTCTTC. Its translation is CSVAGFNEQFF.

This chain uses TRBV7-9 with TRBJ1-1; D unresolved. The CDR3 length is 10 residues. V lost 0 bases to trimming and J lost 7 bases, with 0 bases between them. Germline V gene data show CDR1 as SEHNR and CDR2 as FQNEAQ (reference sequence). The CDR3 DNA follows: TGTGCCAGCAGCTTAGCTGAAGCTTTCTTT. This encodes CASSLAEAFF.

The rearrangement links TRBV2 to TRBJ1-1; D might be TRBD1 (5 bases). The CDR3 loop spans 14 amino acids. Looked up from germline, CDR1 is SNHLY and CDR2 is FYNNEI. Trimming removed 7 bases from V and 6 bases from J, with 18 bases in between. CDR3 nucleotide sequence: TGTGCCAGCAACGTAGACAGTCTATATTCTGAAGCTTTCTTT. Residues: CASNVDSLYSEAFF.

The V call is TRBV9, the J call TRBJ1-5; TRBD1 agrees at 7 bases. The CDR3 extends over 11 amino acids. Germline V CDR1 and CDR2: SGDLS, YYNGEE. V lost 3 bases to trimming and J lost 13 bases; unmatched junction nucleotides: 4. CDR3 nucleotides: TGTGCCAGCAGCGAACCGGGACAGCAGCATTTT. Protein product: CASSEPGQQHF.

The gene calls are TRBV2 and TRBJ1-1; D remains unclear. The germline V gene encodes CDR1 SNHLY and CDR2 FYNNEI. Trimming removed 7 bases from V and 7 bases from J, with 13 bases in between. The CDR3 has 12 amino acids. CDR3 sequence: CASKASTVEAFF. DNA for the CDR3: TGTGCCAGCAAGGCGAGTACAGTTGAAGCTTTCTTT. Together with reference TRBV2 and TRBJ1-1, the CDR3 gives the full variable domain: EPEVTQTPSHQVTQMGQEVILRCVPISNHLYFYWYRQILGQKVEFLVSFYNNEISEKSEIFDDQFSVERPDGSNFTLKIRSTKLEDSAMYFCASKASTVEAFFGQGTRLTVV.

The V and J genes are TRBV29-1 and TRBJ1-2; no clear D gene. The CDR3 is 9 residues long. Germline CDR1 is SQVTM and CDR2 is ANQGSEA. V lost 2 bases, J lost 7 bases, and 2 bases lay in between. In DNA form, the CDR3 reads TGCAGCGTTGAACTTGGCTACACCTTC. It encodes CSVELGYTF.

The rearrangement joins TRBV29-1 to TRBJ2-7; 7 positions match TRBD1. The V gene end was trimmed by 4 bases and the J gene end by 6 bases; junction bases not matched to a gene: 18. The V gene's germline CDR1 is SQVTM and CDR2 ANQGSEA. CDR3 size: 16 residues. The DNA of the CDR3 is TGCAGCGTTGGTAGGAAGAGGGGCCAGGGGGATTCCGAGCAGTACTTC. The encoded protein is CSVGRKRGQGDSEQYF.

This clone was found a few times. This sequence joins TRBV5-1 and TRBJ2-7, with D possibly matching TRBD1 (6 bases). In germline, CDR1 is SGHRS, CDR2 YFSETQ. Trimming left V 2 bases short and J 3 bases short, with 12 bases between. This CDR3 is 14 amino acids long. CDR3 DNA sequence: TGCGCCAGCAGCTTAGAACAGGGATACTACGAGCAGTACTTC. It specifies CASSLEQGYYEQYF.

The J gene is TRBJ1-2, the V gene TRBV9; the D is unclear. The germline gives CDR1 SGDLS, CDR2 YYNGEE. The CDR3 has 14 residues. V dropped 0 bases and J dropped 1 base, with 7 bases sitting between them. This CDR3 is CASSVVGSNYGYTF. The DNA of the CDR3 is TGTGCCAGCAGCGTAGTAGGCAGTAACTATGGCTACACCTTC.